Here is one TCR beta chain with its context. This sample stems from a study of blood T cell repertoires in COVID-19. V dropped 7 bases and J dropped 0 bases, with 13 bases sitting between them. The CDR3 runs to 14 residues. Looked up from germline, CDR1 is SGHNT and CDR2 is YYREEE (reference sequence). Generated by immunoSEQ multiplex PCR, the TCRdb table keeps only in-frame clones and is missing some. The profile shows more than 150,000 clones, more than 75% of them singletons. The sequenced sample was peripheral blood. The source of this sequence is a middle-aged man with active or convalescent COVID-19. The rearrangement uses TRBV5-4 and TRBJ1-1; no clear D. This CDR3 reads CASSAGELNTEAFF. Written as DNA, the CDR3 is TGTGCCAGCTCTGCCGGGGAATTGAACACTGAAGCTTTCTTT.